This T cell receptor beta chain was documented in a study of OX40 agonist ivuxolimab in advanced cancers. Looking at the study overall: The costimulatory receptor OX40 (CD134) was targeted by ivuxolimab, a fully human IgG2 agonistic monoclonal antibody. Intravenous ivuxolimab was administered to patients every 2 weeks at six dose levels: 0.01, 0.1, 0.3, 1.5, 3 and 10 mg/kg. Of the roughly 53 patients in dose escalation, about 19 had hepatocellular carcinoma, around 15 had melanoma, 9 had renal cell carcinoma and 9 had head and neck cancer. In the dose-escalation cohort, around four fifths of patients were male, and the mean age was roughly 60 years, with a range of roughly 20 to 85. Prior anti-PD-1, anti-PD-L1 or anti-CTLA-4 therapy was permitted, and checkpoint inhibitors had been received by roughly 40% of dose-escalation patients. Three dose-escalation patients achieved partial responses, one with hepatocellular carcinoma and two with cutaneous melanoma. The purpose of peripheral TCRbeta sequencing was to test whether ivuxolimab changed TCR sequence diversity and led to clonal T-cell expansion. The monotherapy dose-escalation portion (N of about 49 patients) of the phase I ivuxolimab trial is reported in the paper.

Overall study outcomes, separate from this receptor: Clonal expansion of both CD4+ and CD8+ blood T cells was observed from baseline to week 6 at doses 0.1 to 3.0 mg/kg. In the 0.1-3.0 mg/kg groups, partial responders had among the lowest normalized peripheral clonal expansion, particularly in CD8+ T cells. Low levels of normalized T-cell clonal expansion were also seen in some patients who did not respond. The antigen specificity of the clonally expanded peripheral T cells was not determined. After ivuxolimab, more expanded clones were found on average in CD8+ T cells than in CD4+ T cells.

Germline trimming: 2 bases from V, 6 bases from J; junction bases outside gene matches: 4. The CDR3 has 14 amino acids, counting the end cysteine and phenylalanine. The entry retains the CDR3 DNA only, 42 bases that are in frame from base 1. CDR1 SGDLS and CDR2 YYNGEE are derived from the germline V gene. To sequence the TCRbeta CDR3 region, genomic DNA was isolated from the sorted cells. TCRbeta CDR3 regions were sequenced using the immunoSEQ Assay. TCRdb stores this immuneACCESS table with in-frame sequences only. Part of the clones is absent; in the studies checked, under half of the shortfall reflects unresolved V genes, and no reason is known for the rest. The sample yields roughly 79,000 clones; 85% to 95% were counted once. The ten largest clones take up 9.5% to 11% of the sample. The trial excluded patients who had a history of autoimmune disease or were on systemic immunosuppression. Peripheral blood for TCR sequencing was collected from all dose cohorts at baseline, on cycle 4 day 1, and on cycle 7 day 1. Samples came from an open-label, multicenter, first-in-human phase I dose-escalation trial of ivuxolimab. Adults with locally advanced or metastatic head and neck squamous cell, hepatocellular, melanoma or renal cell carcinoma were enrolled in the trial. CD4+ and CD8+ T cells were sorted separately from peripheral blood before TCR sequencing.

Remarks on this clone: It lacks a known antigen. Base qualities are missing; no much larger clone stands one base away.

The input for sequencing was CD4+ or CD8+ T cells sorted from blood, taken in a trial of the OX40 agonist ivuxolimab. The clonotype comes from an adult with an advanced solid tumor such as melanoma, head and neck, liver or kidney cancer. The V and J genes are TRBV9 and TRBJ1-4, with 7 bases aligning to TRBD1. The nucleotide sequence is given as TGTGCCAGCAGCGTGGGTAGGGGGCATGAAAAACTGTTTTTT. The encoded protein is CASSVGRGHEKLFF.